These 19 T cell receptor beta chains originate from one sample sequenced in a study of beta chain features in type 1 diabetes. Expressed TCRB transcripts were sequenced because the entire RNA isolate underwent reverse transcription. Sequencing was performed with immunoSEQ multiplex PCR; in TCRdb, only in-frame clones are kept and a portion is missing. The sample has 40,000 or so clones, just over 50% seen once. The sequenced sample consisted of Tregs from blood. These receptors all stem from a woman between 18 and 29 years old in good health.

This clone was detected only a few times. The genes are TRBV18 and TRBJ1-5; a possible D gene is TRBD1 (5 bases). The length of the CDR3 is 14 residues. Trimming removed 3 bases at V and 6 bases at J, with 12 bases between. Germline CDR1 and CDR2: KGHSH and LQKENI. Here the CDR3 DNA reads TGTGCCAGCTCACCCGCGGGACGTAGTCAGCCCCAGCATTTT. Residues: CASSPAGRSQPQHF.

The genes are TRBV11-2 and TRBJ2-3; possible D gene TRBD2, 6 bases. Trimming removed 5 bases from V and 3 bases from J, with 12 bases in between. Germline values: CDR1 SGHAT, CDR2 FQNNGV. The CDR3 consists of 14 residues. CDR3 bases: TGTGCCAGCAGCCCGGACCGGGGGACAGATACGCAGTATTTT. Its protein product is CASSPDRGTDTQYF.

The chain combines TRBV29-1 with TRBJ2-7; 12 bases line up with TRBD1. Germline V gene sequence: CDR1 SQVTM, CDR2 ANQGSEA. J was trimmed by 6 bases and V by 7 bases; bases with no gene match: 7. The CDR3 is 13 amino acids. As DNA, the CDR3 is TGCAGCGCCGCGCGGGGACAGGGGGCCGAGCAGTACTTC. This sequence encodes CSAARGQGAEQYF.

The rearrangement links TRBV11-1 to TRBJ2-3; 7 bases are shared with TRBD1. The CDR3 is 14 residues long. Germline assignment: CDR1 SGHAT and CDR2 FQDESV (reference sequence). Trimming took 8 bases from V and 0 from J; bases not matched to a gene: 5. CDR3 amino acids: CASRHRGSTDTQYF. CDR3 nucleotide sequence: TGTGCCAGCCGTCACAGGGGAAGCACAGATACGCAGTATTTT. Combining the CDR3 with reference TRBV11-1 and TRBJ2-3 gives the whole variable domain EAEVAQSPRYKITEKSQAVAFWCDPISGHATLYWYRQILGQGPELLVQFQDESVVDDSQLPKDRFSAERLKGVDSTLKIQPAELGDSAMYLCASRHRGSTDTQYFGPGTRLTVL.

The rearrangement uses TRBV18 and TRBJ1-1; D uncertain. The CDR3 loop spans 14 amino acids. CDR1 is KGHSH and CDR2 is LQKENI in the germline V gene. V was shortened by 2 bases and J by 1 base, with 8 bases between the two germline ends. The CDR3 spells CASSPGQENTEAFF. The CDR3 coding sequence is TGTGCCAGCTCACCAGGCCAGGAGAACACTGAAGCTTTCTTT.

V usage is TRBV19 and J usage is TRBJ1-5, with D possibly being TRBD1 (6 bases). The length of the CDR3 is 15 residues. V was cut by 4 bases and J by 4 bases, with 14 bases left in between. Looked up from germline, CDR1 is LNHDA and CDR2 is SQIVND (reference sequence). CDR3: CASSTQGGTNQPQHF. CDR3 DNA: TGTGCCAGTAGTACCCAAGGGGGAACAAATCAGCCCCAGCATTTT.

This clone was counted between two and nine times. The chain recombines TRBV6-5 with TRBJ2-1; D is perhaps TRBD2 (5 bases). V was cut by 0 bases and J by 9 bases, with 6 bases left in between. Germline V gene sequence: CDR1 MNHEY, CDR2 SVGAGI. CDR3 size: 12 residues. The chain's CDR3 is CASSYSRGEQFF. The CDR3 coding sequence is TGTGCCAGCAGTTACTCTCGGGGTGAGCAGTTCTTC.

The chain employs TRBV19 and TRBJ1-2; D is possibly TRBD1 (6 bases). The CDR3 contains 14 residues. Per germline, CDR1 LNHDA and CDR2 SQIVND (reference sequence). Trimming removed 5 bases at V and 4 bases at J, with 14 bases between. The CDR3 protein is CASSRRGLSYGYTF. CDR3 sequence (DNA): TGTGCCAGTAGTCGCAGGGGCTTGTCCTATGGCTACACCTTC.

V gene TRBV30 combines with J gene TRBJ2-7; D possibly corresponds to TRBD1 (6 bases). V was shortened by 3 bases and J by 5 bases, with 14 bases between the two germline ends. Per the germline V gene, CDR1 is GTSNPN and CDR2 is SVGIG (reference sequence). There are 13 residues in the CDR3. The CDR3 here is CAWSDPRQDEQYF. The CDR3 nucleotides read TGTGCCTGGAGCGACCCCCGACAGGACGAGCAGTACTTC.

V usage is TRBV7-3 and J usage is TRBJ2-5; D gene ambiguous. The CDR3 is made up of 11 amino acids. CDR1 SGHTA and CDR2 FQGTGA come from the germline V gene. Trimming took 5 bases from V and 2 from J, leaving 3 bases between them. The CDR3 loop reads CASSPQETQYF. The CDR3 coding sequence is TGTGCCAGCAGCCCTCAAGAGACCCAGTACTTC.

The J gene is TRBJ2-5, the V gene TRBV11-2; 9 nucleotides match TRBD1. The CDR3 is 17 residues long. Germline V gene lookup returns CDR1 SGHAT and CDR2 FQNNGV. V lost 4 bases, J lost 1 base, and 10 bases stayed unmatched. The CDR3 is CASSSRGQGLRQETQYF. The CDR3 DNA follows: TGTGCCAGCAGCTCCCGGGGACAGGGTTTACGCCAAGAGACCCAGTACTTC.

The rearrangement joins TRBV5-1 to TRBJ2-2; D remains unclear. The CDR3 consists of 15 residues. The germline V gene encodes CDR1 SGHRS and CDR2 YFSETQ. V was pared by 4 bases and J by 4 bases, with 14 bases between. The CDR3 nucleotides are TGCGCCAGCAGCCCCACGCTGAGCACCACCGGGGAGCTGTTTTTT. Amino acids: CASSPTLSTTGELFF.

On this clone itself: Other DNA sequences from this sample encode an identical CDR3 as well. The chain is built from TRBV27 and TRBJ1-1; tentatively, D is TRBD1 (6 bases). The V end lost 9 bases, the J end lost 6 bases, and 23 bases lay between the germline ends. The germline CDR1 and CDR2 sequences are MNHEY and SMNVEV (reference sequence). The CDR3 contains 15 residues. CDR3 sequence reads: CASSPAGGPRAEAFF. The DNA for the CDR3 is TGTGCCAGTAGTCCGGCCGGGGGGCCGAGGGCTGAAGCTTTCTTT.

This rearrangement joins TRBV7-6 to TRBJ1-5; possibly TRBD1 for D (5 bases). Trimming stripped 1 base from V and 3 bases from J, with 13 bases between. Germline V gene lookup returns CDR1 SGHVS and CDR2 FNYEAQ. This CDR3 is built from 16 residues. CDR3 loop: CASSLGGRAINQPQHF. CDR3 nucleotides: TGTGCCAGCAGCTTAGGAGGCAGGGCGATCAATCAGCCCCAGCATTTT. Based on the CDR3 plus reference TRBV7-6 and TRBJ1-5, the full variable domain is GAGVSQSPRYKVTKRGQDVALRCDPISGHVSLYWYRQALGQGPEFLTYFNYEAQQDKSGLPNDRFSAERPEGSISTLTIQRTEQRDSAMYRCASSLGGRAINQPQHFGDGTRLSIL.

J is TRBJ2-1 and V is TRBV7-6, with a possible D match to TRBD1 (6 bases). The CDR3 is 15 amino acids. Trimming left V 5 bases short and J 1 base short, with 12 bases between. Germline V CDR1 and CDR2: SGHVS, FNYEAQ. The CDR3 loop is CASSAGQWSYNEQFF. The CDR3 nucleotides are TGTGCCAGCAGCGCTGGACAGTGGTCCTACAATGAGCAGTTCTTC.

The chain joins TRBV18 to TRBJ1-2; TRBD1 agrees at 12 bases. In germline, CDR1 is KGHSH, CDR2 LQKENI. V lost 3 bases to trimming and J lost 3 bases; unmatched junction nucleotides: 5. The CDR3 has 16 residues. Here the CDR3 DNA reads TGTGCCAGCTCACCCGATGGGACAGGGGGCGACTATGGCTACACCTTC. Its translation is CASSPDGTGGDYGYTF.

The chain joins TRBV15 to TRBJ1-2; maybe TRBD1 (5 bases). Germline loops: CDR1 LNHNV, CDR2 YYDKDF (reference sequence). V shed 5 bases and J shed 10 bases, with 14 bases lying between them. This CDR3 spans 12 amino acids. The CDR3 sequence: CATSGAPLDYTF. DNA for the CDR3: TGTGCCACCAGCGGGGCCCCCCTCGACTACACCTTC.

The rearrangement links TRBV9 to TRBJ2-1, with TRBD2 identical over 7 bases. Losses at the gene ends were 4 bases for V and 6 bases for J; bases not matched to a gene: 10. The CDR3 is 15 residues long. Per germline, CDR1 SGDLS and CDR2 YYNGEE. The CDR3 sequence: CASSHTSVSFNEQFF. Here the CDR3 DNA reads TGTGCCAGCAGCCACACTAGCGTGAGCTTCAATGAGCAGTTCTTC.

This sequence joins TRBV10-1 and TRBJ2-7; TRBD1 aligns across 9 bases. Germline CDR1 is WNHNN and CDR2 is SYGVQD (reference sequence). V was clipped by 6 bases and J by 4 bases; unmatched bases: 4. The CDR3 consists of 13 residues. The CDR3 bases are TGCGCCAGCAGCGGGACAGGGAGGTACGAGCAGTACTTC. Its translation: CASSGTGRYEQYF.